This T cell receptor beta chain derives from a study of blood T cell repertoires in COVID-19. Assay: immunoSEQ multiplex PCR; the TCRdb copy retains only in-frame clones and omits some. The data hold about 210,000 clones, with around 86% observed a single time. CDR3 length: 12 residues. Germline V gene sequence: CDR1 ENHRY, CDR2 SYGVKD. Trimming left V 4 bases short and J 5 bases short, with 8 bases between. The sequence came from a woman aged 45-60 years with acute COVID-19. Sequenced material: PBMCs or T cells enriched from blood (not recorded which). The chain has TRBV10-3 and TRBJ1-2; possibly TRBD1 for D (6 bases). The DNA of the CDR3 is TGTGCCATCAGTGGGCAGGGGTATGGCTACACCTTC. Its translation: CAISGQGYGYTF.